This T cell receptor (beta chain) appears in the sequencing data of a study of CD8+ T cells in alopecia areata. At the level of the study: Among treated patients, severity was scored by affected scalp area percentage.

TCR sequencing used cDNA made by reverse transcription of extracted RNA. Repertoires were generated with immunoSEQ multiplex PCR, while TCRdb's copy carries only in-frame clones and drops some. The profile shows about 210,000 clones, more than 45% of them singletons. Concerning this clone: Other DNA variants within this sample encode the same CDR3.

Treatment meaning: oral pan-JAK inhibitor, 5-10 mg twice daily. From alopecia areata patients, lesional scalp punch biopsies and peripheral blood were collected. The sequence came from a human donor with alopecia areata. The source was CD4+ T cells sorted from blood, collected at week 4, from a patient treated with tofacitinib.

The DNA for the CDR3 is TGCAGCGTTGAGAACGGTGGAGATACGCAGTATTTT. It yields the protein CSVENGGDTQYF. V and J are TRBV29-1 and TRBJ2-3; unclear D gene. V lost 3 bases, J lost 5 bases, and 9 bases lay in between. This CDR3 is built from 12 residues. CDR1 and CDR2 from the germline V gene are SQVTM and ANQGSEA.